This section outlines one T cell receptor beta chain sequence together with its context. No antigen is known for it. These data belong to a study of CD8+ T cells in alopecia areata. Regarding the study as a whole: It was lesional scalp, especially alopecia totalis/universalis, that showed higher clonality than normal scalp. The study also sequences resident alphabeta T cells of normal skin in scalp samples.

Once RNA had been extracted, it was reverse transcribed into cDNA to act as the sequencing template. Libraries were prepared by immunoSEQ multiplex PCR; TCRdb keeps only in-frame clonotypes and omits some of them. Counted here are some 130,000 clones, approximately 49% occurring once; the ten biggest clones make up 18%. Between the trimmed V and J ends, which lost 0 bases and 5 bases, there was a span of 20 bases. This CDR3 contains 17 residues. Germline V gives CDR1 SGHRS, CDR2 YFSETQ. Collected material from alopecia areata patients comprised lesional scalp punch biopsies and peripheral blood. The V gene is TRBV5-1, the J gene TRBJ2-5; D not resolved. The sequence was obtained from a human donor with alopecia areata. This sample comprised CD8+ T cells sorted from blood, obtained at week 0. CDR3 coding DNA: TGCGCCAGCAGCTTGGGCCCCCAGTCCCGGGTTGGGGAGACCCAGTACTTC. Residues: CASSLGPQSRVGETQYF.